Each of the 3 T cell receptor beta chains below was sequenced from the same sample in a study of cytomegalovirus exposure and HLA in healthy donors. PCR primers comprised 60 Vbeta and 13 Jbeta primers. TCRdb's copy holds only in-frame clones and misses some; the assay was immunoSEQ multiplex PCR. The sample lists roughly 130,000 clones, roughly 80% seen once, with approximately 1.1% in the top ten. What was sequenced was PBMCs. The receptors were gathered from a boy aged 5-17 years in good health and CMV-seronegative.

This clone came up once. This sequence joins TRBV15 and TRBJ2-7, with TRBD1 matching over 7 bases. This CDR3 has 15 residues. V was pared by 4 bases and J by 4 bases, with 10 bases of the junction left unmatched. CDR1 is LNHNV and CDR2 is YYDKDF in the germline V gene (reference sequence). The chain's CDR3 is CATSITRTGSYEQYF. For the CDR3, the DNA is TGTGCCACCAGCATTACCAGGACAGGCTCTTACGAGCAGTACTTC.

This chain uses TRBV7-9 with TRBJ2-2, with 13 positions matching TRBD2. This CDR3 has 16 residues. The trim removed 4 bases at V and 4 bases at J, leaving 3 bases unmatched. Germline V gene lookup returns CDR1 SEHNR and CDR2 FQNEAQ (reference sequence). The CDR3 loop is CASSSRLAGGTGELFF. CDR3 DNA sequence: TGTGCCAGCAGCTCCCGACTAGCGGGAGGCACCGGGGAGCTGTTTTTT.

V and J are TRBV4-1 and TRBJ1-1, with 8 nucleotides matching TRBD1. CDR1 MGHRA and CDR2 YSYEKL come from the germline V gene. The trim removed 4 bases at V and 3 bases at J, leaving 13 bases unmatched. The CDR3 loop spans 17 amino acids. The CDR3 protein is CASSPLKTGQGDTEAFF. For the CDR3, the DNA is TGCGCCAGCAGCCCTCTGAAAACCGGACAGGGAGACACTGAAGCTTTCTTT.